This T cell receptor (beta chain) comes out of a study of T cells expressing NK-cell markers. In the study overall: Among the eight sequenced donors, seven tested HCMV-seropositive and one tested seronegative.

TCRdb re-called the 5' RACE reads and shows each CDR3 protein once, DNA omitted. The sample spans 250,000 to 300,000 distinct CDR3 sequences; the ten largest clones claim about 4%. The V gene's germline CDR1 is LNHNV and CDR2 YYDKDF (reference sequence). There are 15 residues in the CDR3. The specimen was blood T cells: a sorted CD56 or NKG2C T cell subset, CD4+ or CD8+ T cells, or bulk PBMC T cells (not recorded which). The chain has TRBV15 and TRBJ2-5; without DNA, the TCRdb call of TRBD1 cannot be checked. The receptor was isolated from a woman aged 18 to 75 in good health. The CDR3 region is CATSRGSGGWETQYF. The whole variable domain, remainder taken from reference TRBV15 and TRBJ2-5, is DAMVIQNPRYQVTQFGKPVTLSCSQTLNHNVMYWYQQKSSQAPKLLFHYYDKDFNNEADTPDNFQSRRPNTSFCFLDIRSPGLGDTAMYLCATSRGSGGWETQYFGPGTRLLVL.